This T cell receptor (beta chain) was retrieved from a study of beta chain features in type 1 diabetes. The investigators reverse transcribed all of the isolated RNA, so they sequenced expressed TCRB transcripts. Measured with immunoSEQ multiplex PCR; TCRdb has only the in-frame clones, and not every one. The sample has hundreds of thousands of clones; 9.5% to 11% are singletons. Points on this clone: What it binds is not known.

General study points: TCRB CDR3s from Type 1 diabetes patients were moderately but significantly shorter in all four CD4+ subsets.

This TCR came from a woman in her 30s in good health. Sequenced: naive CD4+ T cells from blood.

The CDR3 DNA follows: TGTGCCAGCAGCCCATACGGGAGTTCTGTTAAGAGTGAGCAGTTCTTC. It yields the protein CASSPYGSSVKSEQFF. The gene calls are TRBV5-5 and TRBJ2-1, with a possible D match to TRBD2 (6 bases). Trimming left V 4 bases short and J 9 bases short, with 23 bases between. The CDR3 is 16 amino acids. Germline V gene data show CDR1 as SGHKS and CDR2 as YYEKEE (reference sequence).